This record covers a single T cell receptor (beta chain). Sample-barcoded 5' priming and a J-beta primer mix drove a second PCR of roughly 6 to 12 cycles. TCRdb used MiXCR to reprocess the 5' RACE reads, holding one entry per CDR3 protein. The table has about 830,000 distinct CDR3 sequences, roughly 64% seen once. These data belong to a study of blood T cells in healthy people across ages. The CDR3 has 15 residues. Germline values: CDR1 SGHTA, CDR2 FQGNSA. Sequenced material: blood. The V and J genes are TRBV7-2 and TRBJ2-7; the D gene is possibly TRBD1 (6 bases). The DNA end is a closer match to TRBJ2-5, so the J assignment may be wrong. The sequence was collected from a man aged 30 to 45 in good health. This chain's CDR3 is CASSTRTAPVETQYF. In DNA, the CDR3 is TGTGCCAGCAGCACCAGGACAGCGCCCGTGGAGACCCAGTACTTC.